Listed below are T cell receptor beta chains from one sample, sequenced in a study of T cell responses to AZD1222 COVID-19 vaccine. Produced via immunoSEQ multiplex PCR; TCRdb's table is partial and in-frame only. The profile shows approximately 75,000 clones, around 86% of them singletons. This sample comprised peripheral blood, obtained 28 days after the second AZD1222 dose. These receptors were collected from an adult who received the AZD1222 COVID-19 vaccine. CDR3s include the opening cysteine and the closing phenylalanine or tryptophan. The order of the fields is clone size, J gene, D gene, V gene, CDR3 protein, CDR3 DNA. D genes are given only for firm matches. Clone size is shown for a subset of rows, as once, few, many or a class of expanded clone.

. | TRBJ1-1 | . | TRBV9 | CASSVAGRVGVNTEAFF | TGTGCCAGCAGCGTAGCTGGGAGGGTAGGGGTCAACACTGAAGCTTTCTTT
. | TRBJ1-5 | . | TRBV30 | CAWSVQQGQPQHF | TGTGCCTGGAGTGTACAACAGGGCCAGCCCCAGCATTTT
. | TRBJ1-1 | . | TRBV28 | CASSLPLAAVTEAFF | TGTGCCAGCAGTTTACCCTTGGCAGCAGTAACTGAAGCTTTCTTT
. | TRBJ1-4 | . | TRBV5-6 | CASSAAGAFNEKLFF | TGTGCCAGCAGCGCTGCGGGGGCCTTTAATGAAAAACTGTTTTTT
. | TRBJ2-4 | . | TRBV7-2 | CASSPMIAKNIQYF | TGTGCCAGCAGCCCGATGATAGCCAAAAACATTCAGTACTTC
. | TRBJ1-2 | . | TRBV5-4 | CASSPSGNYGYTF | TGTGCCAGCAGCCCCTCGGGGAACTATGGCTACACCTTC
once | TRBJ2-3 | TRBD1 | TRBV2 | CASSKTGGSADTQYF | TGTGCCAGCAGTAAGACAGGGGGCAGCGCAGATACGCAGTATTTT
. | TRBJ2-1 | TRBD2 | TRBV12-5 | CASGAGGLENEQFF | TGTGCTAGTGGCGCGGGGGGGCTTGAGAATGAGCAGTTCTTC
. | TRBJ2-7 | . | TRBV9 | CASSVERDPSRQYF | TGTGCCAGCAGCGTAGAGAGGGACCCGTCTAGGCAGTACTTC
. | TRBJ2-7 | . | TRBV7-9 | CASSLSSYEQYF | TGTGCCAGCAGCCTGAGCTCCTACGAGCAGTACTTC
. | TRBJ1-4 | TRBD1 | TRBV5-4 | CASSETGDATNEKLFF | TGTGCCAGCAGCGAGACAGGGGACGCAACTAATGAAAAACTGTTTTTT
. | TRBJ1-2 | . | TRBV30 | CACGQNGGYTF | TGTGCCTGTGGACAGAATGGTGGCTACACCTTC
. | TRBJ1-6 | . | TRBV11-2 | CASSSQGGRSPLHF | TGTGCCAGCAGCTCACAGGGAGGTCGGTCACCCCTCCACTTT
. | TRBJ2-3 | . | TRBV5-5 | CASSLASKQVDTQYF | TGTGCCAGCAGCTTGGCGTCCAAGCAAGTAGATACGCAGTATTTT
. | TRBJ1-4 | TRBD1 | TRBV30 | CAWRPRGGTSSVSKLFF | TGTGCCTGGAGACCTAGAGGGGGCACCTCGTCGGTGTCGAAACTGTTTTTT
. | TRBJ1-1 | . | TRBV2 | CASSDSPETPAEAFF | TGTGCCAGCAGTGACAGCCCGGAGACCCCCGCTGAAGCTTTCTTT
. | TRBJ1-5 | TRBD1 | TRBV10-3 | CAISESEGADNQPQHF | TGTGCCATCAGTGAGTCGGAGGGGGCGGACAATCAGCCCCAGCATTTT
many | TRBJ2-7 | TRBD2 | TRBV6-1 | CASSEASGGSYEQYF | TGTGCCAGCAGTGAAGCTAGCGGGGGCTCCTACGAGCAGTACTTC
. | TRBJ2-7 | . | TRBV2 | CASSERVRNGEQYF | TGTGCCAGCAGTGAAAGGGTGCGGAATGGCGAGCAGTACTTC
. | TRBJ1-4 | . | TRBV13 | CASSLGGEKLFF | TGTGCCAGCAGCTTAGGCGGGGAAAAACTGTTTTTT
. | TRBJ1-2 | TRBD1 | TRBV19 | CASSARQGLDGYTF | TGTGCCAGTAGTGCAAGACAGGGTCTTGATGGCTACACCTTC
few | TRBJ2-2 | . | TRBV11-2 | CASSLDGAGELFF | TGTGCCAGCAGCTTAGATGGGGCCGGGGAGCTGTTTTTT
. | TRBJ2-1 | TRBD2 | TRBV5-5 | CATYSGGAVNEQFF | TGTGCCACCTATAGCGGGGGGGCCGTAAATGAGCAGTTCTTC
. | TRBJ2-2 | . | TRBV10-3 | CAISGAALDTGELFF | TGTGCCATCAGTGGGGCGGCCCTCGACACCGGGGAGCTGTTTTTT
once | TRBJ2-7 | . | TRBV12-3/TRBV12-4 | CASSPGYEQYF | TGTGCCAGCAGTCCAGGGTACGAGCAGTACTTC
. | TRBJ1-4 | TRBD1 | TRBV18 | CASKKEQGASNEKLFF | TGTGCCAGCAAAAAAGAGCAGGGGGCTTCTAATGAAAAACTGTTTTTT
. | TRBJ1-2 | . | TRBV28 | CASLRSSVNYGYTF | TGTGCCAGCCTCCGTTCCTCGGTTAACTATGGCTACACCTTC
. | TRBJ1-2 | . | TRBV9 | CASSVAWEGYGYTF | TGTGCCAGCAGCGTAGCTTGGGAAGGCTATGGCTACACCTTC
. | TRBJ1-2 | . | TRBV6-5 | CASSPPGSPGGYTF | TGTGCCAGCAGCCCCCCCGGGTCCCCTGGGGGCTACACCTTC
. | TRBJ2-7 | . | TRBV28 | CASRRMTVGQYEQYF | TGTGCCAGCAGAAGAATGACAGTGGGACAATACGAGCAGTACTTC
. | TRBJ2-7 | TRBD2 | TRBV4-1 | CASSQFSGVVTAYEQYF | TGCGCCAGCAGCCAATTTAGCGGGGTGGTGACAGCCTACGAGCAGTACTTC
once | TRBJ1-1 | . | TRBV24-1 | CATSDHLNVEAFF | TGTGCCACCAGTGATCACCTGAACGTTGAAGCTTTCTTT
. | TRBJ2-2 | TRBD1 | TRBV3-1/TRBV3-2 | CASSLQGTGELFF | TGTGCCAGCAGCCTACAGGGGACCGGGGAGCTGTTTTTT
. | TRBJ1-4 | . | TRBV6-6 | CASRPTMTVNNEKLFF | TGTGCCAGCAGGCCAACTATGACAGTGAATAATGAAAAACTGTTTTTT
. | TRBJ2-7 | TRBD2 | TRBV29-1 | CSVEYRLAGAGYEQYF | TGCAGCGTTGAATACCGGCTAGCGGGGGCGGGGTACGAGCAGTACTTC
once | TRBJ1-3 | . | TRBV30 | CAWSVLLGANTIYF | TGTGCCTGGAGTGTACTATTGGGGGCAAACACCATATATTTT
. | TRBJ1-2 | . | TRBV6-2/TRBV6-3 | CASSYSGTPGYTF | TGTGCCAGCAGTTACTCGGGCACGCCCGGCTACACCTTC
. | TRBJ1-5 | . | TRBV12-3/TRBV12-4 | CASSYRVGQPQHF | TGTGCCAGCAGTTACAGGGTTGGGCAGCCCCAGCATTTT
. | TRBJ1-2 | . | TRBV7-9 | CASSFLDDNYGYTF | TGTGCCAGCAGCTTTCTGGACGACAACTATGGCTACACCTTC
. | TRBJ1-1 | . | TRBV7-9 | CASSSPARWNTEAFF | TGTGCCAGCAGCTCCCCCGCGAGATGGAACACTGAAGCTTTCTTT
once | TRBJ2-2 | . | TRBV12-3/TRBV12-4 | CASSLWGGELFF | TGTGCCAGCAGTTTATGGGGCGGGGAGCTGTTTTTT
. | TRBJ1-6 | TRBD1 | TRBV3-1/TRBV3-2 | CASSKRQGDSPLHF | TGTGCCAGCAGCAAACGACAGGGAGATTCACCCCTCCACTTT
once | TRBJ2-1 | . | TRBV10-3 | CAISEEGGANEQFF | TGTGCCATCAGTGAAGAAGGGGGGGCCAATGAGCAGTTCTTC
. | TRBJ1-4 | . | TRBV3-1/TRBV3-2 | CASSQRQSFNEKLFF | TGTGCCAGCAGCCAGAGACAGAGCTTTAATGAAAAACTGTTTTTT
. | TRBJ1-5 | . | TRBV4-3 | CASSQDGKVLGPQHF | TGCGCCAGCAGCCAAGATGGAAAGGTCCTAGGGCCCCAGCATTTT
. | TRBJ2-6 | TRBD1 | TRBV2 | CAAKGQGGTGANVLTF | TGTGCCGCAAAAGGACAGGGGGGGACTGGGGCCAACGTCCTGACTTTC
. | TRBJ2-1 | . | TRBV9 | CASSVEGSYNEQFF | TGTGCCAGCAGCGTAGAAGGTTCCTACAATGAGCAGTTCTTC
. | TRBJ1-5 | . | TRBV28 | CASSLSQGVKPQHF | TGTGCCAGCAGTTTGTCTCAAGGGGTGAAGCCCCAGCATTTT